This entry lists 15 T cell receptor beta chains sequenced from one sample in a study of cytomegalovirus exposure and HLA in healthy donors. Only in-frame clones appear in the TCRdb table, and some are missing; sequencing was by immunoSEQ multiplex PCR. This sample has roughly 90,000 clones, with about 85% found just once. The specimen was PBMCs. The origin of the receptors is a man aged 18 to 29 in good health and CMV-seropositive.

The rearrangement uses TRBV30 and TRBJ1-1; TRBD1 matches at 7 bases. The CDR3 sequence is 14 residues long. V was pared by 2 bases and J by 0 bases, with 3 bases of the junction left unmatched. Germline V gives CDR1 GTSNPN, CDR2 SVGIG (reference sequence). The chain's CDR3 is CAWSPGQMNTEAFF. CDR3 nucleotides: TGTGCCTGGAGTCCGGGACAGATGAACACTGAAGCTTTCTTT.

This chain connects TRBV28 to TRBJ1-5; tentatively, D is TRBD1 (5 bases). Trimming took off 2 bases at V and 0 bases at J, with 11 bases between the two ends. CDR3 length: 16 residues. Germline V gene sequence: CDR1 MDHEN, CDR2 SYDVKM. The CDR3 spells CASSLTVGGSNQPQHF. In nucleotides, the CDR3 is TGTGCCAGCAGTTTAACTGTGGGGGGTAGCAATCAGCCCCAGCATTTT.

The V and J genes are TRBV6-1 and TRBJ2-1, with D possibly matching TRBD2 (6 bases). Germline lookup yields CDR1 MNHNS and CDR2 SASEGT. This CDR3 is 14 amino acids long. V was clipped by 10 bases and J by 4 bases, with 17 bases between them. CDR3 coding DNA: TGTGCCACTTTATTTAGCGGTTCTTACAATGAGCAGTTCTTC. Its protein product is CATLFSGSYNEQFF.

The V and J genes are TRBV28 and TRBJ2-3, with 8 nucleotides matching TRBD2. Germline assignment: CDR1 MDHEN and CDR2 SYDVKM. CDR3 size: 17 residues. Trimming at V came to 4 bases and at J to 4 bases, leaving 13 bases not matched to a gene. CDR3 nucleotide sequence: TGTGCCAGCAGTTCCGGGACTAGGGCGACTCCCGCAGATACGCAGTATTTT. This codes for CASSSGTRATPADTQYF. Complete variable domain (other parts from reference TRBV28 and TRBJ2-3): DVKVTQSSRYLVKRTGEKVFLECVQDMDHENMFWYRQDPGLGLRLIYFSYDVKMKEKGDIPEGYSVSREKKERFSLILESASTNQTSMYLCASSSGTRATPADTQYFGPGTRLTVL.

The CDR3 nucleotides are TGTGCCAGCAGCTTAGCGACAGGGGGCCTAGATACGCAGTATTTT. It encodes CASSLATGGLDTQYF. The chain carries TRBV7-9 and TRBJ2-3; 10 bases map to TRBD1. Per the germline V gene, CDR1 is SEHNR and CDR2 is FQNEAQ (reference sequence). There are 15 residues in the CDR3. V lost 0 bases, J lost 5 bases, and 2 bases stayed unmatched.

The chain has TRBV11-2 and TRBJ2-3, with 9 nucleotides matching TRBD1. The V segment lost 3 bases and the J segment 2 bases; nucleotides outside the gene matches: 3. Germline loops: CDR1 SGHAT, CDR2 FQNNGV. The CDR3 runs 15 residues. DNA of the CDR3: TGTGCCAGCAGCTTGGGGACAGGGTTCACAGATACGCAGTATTTT. Translating gives CASSLGTGFTDTQYF.

This chain joins TRBV28 and TRBJ2-7; the match to TRBD1 covers 7 bases. Germline V gene data show CDR1 as MDHEN and CDR2 as SYDVKM. V trimming: 5 bases; J trimming: 4 bases; junction bases outside the gene matches: 8. The CDR3 sequence is 14 residues long. The CDR3: CASSRQGLGYEQYF. The CDR3 region has the DNA TGTGCCAGCAGTCGACAGGGTCTCGGGTACGAGCAGTACTTC.

This rearrangement joins TRBV7-3 to TRBJ2-1, with 12 positions matching TRBD2. Germline CDR1 reads SGHTA; CDR2 reads FQGTGA. The CDR3 runs to 15 residues. The V segment lost 5 bases and the J segment 6 bases; nucleotides outside the gene matches: 5. The CDR3 DNA sequence: TGTGCCAGCAGCCCGACTAGCGGGAGCGCCAATGAGCAGTTCTTC. Translated: CASSPTSGSANEQFF.

The V and J genes are TRBV19 and TRBJ2-1; TRBD2 aligns across 10 bases. Germline V gene data show CDR1 as LNHDA and CDR2 as SQIVND (reference sequence). Unmatched junction bases numbered 1, after V lost 8 bases and J lost 3 bases. This CDR3 region has 13 residues. As DNA, the CDR3 is TGTGCCAGTGGACTAGCGGACTACAATGAGCAGTTCTTC. This translates into CASGLADYNEQFF.

This chain uses TRBV28 with TRBJ2-7; 7 nucleotides align to TRBD1. Germline CDR1 and CDR2: MDHEN and SYDVKM. J was trimmed by 2 bases and V by 6 bases; bases with no gene match: 7. CDR3 length: 14 amino acids. The CDR3 region has the DNA TGTGCCAGCAGACCCGGACAGGTCGCCTACGAGCAGTACTTC. Translated, it gives CASRPGQVAYEQYF.

This clone has a single count. The chain employs TRBV7-2 and TRBJ1-5; D call uncertain. V was clipped by 1 base and J by 6 bases, with 7 bases between them. The CDR3 spans 13 residues. Germline CDR1 is SGHTA and CDR2 is FQGNSA. The CDR3 region has the DNA TGTGCCAGCAGCTTAGGTCCGGGTCAGCCCCAGCATTTT. It is translated as CASSLGPGQPQHF.

The chain recombines TRBV2 with TRBJ2-7, with no clear D. The CDR3 loop spans 14 amino acids. From germline, CDR1 is SNHLY and CDR2 FYNNEI. V was clipped by 3 bases and J by 2 bases, with 11 bases between them. The CDR3 region has the DNA TGTGCCAGCAGTGACTCTTCACCTACCTACGAGCAGTACTTC. Translated, it gives CASSDSSPTYEQYF.

The chain couples TRBV21-1 to TRBJ1-5. TRBV21-1 is marked as a pseudogene. This CDR3 contains 15 residues. The CDR3 here is CASSKRKAGNQPQHF. CDR3 DNA: TGTGCCAGCAGCAAGAGGAAGGCTGGCAATCAGCCCCAGCATTTT.

The gene calls are TRBV28 and TRBJ2-1, with no clear D. There are 14 residues in the CDR3. The germline CDR1 and CDR2 sequences are MDHEN and SYDVKM. The V gene lost 5 bases and the J gene lost 1 base, with 9 bases spanning the gap. The CDR3 sequence: CASSPLSSYNEQFF. DNA for the CDR3: TGTGCCAGCAGTCCCCTATCGTCCTACAATGAGCAGTTCTTC.

The V and J genes are TRBV29-1 and TRBJ1-5; TRBD1 is a possible D gene (5 bases). The CDR3 covers 13 residues. Germline V lookup: CDR1 SQVTM, CDR2 ANQGSEA. V lost 6 bases and J 7 bases, leaving 16 bases between the germline ends. DNA of the CDR3: TGCAGCGTGGGGGGGGAGGGAGGGCAGCCCCAGCATTTT. Translating gives CSVGGEGGQPQHF.